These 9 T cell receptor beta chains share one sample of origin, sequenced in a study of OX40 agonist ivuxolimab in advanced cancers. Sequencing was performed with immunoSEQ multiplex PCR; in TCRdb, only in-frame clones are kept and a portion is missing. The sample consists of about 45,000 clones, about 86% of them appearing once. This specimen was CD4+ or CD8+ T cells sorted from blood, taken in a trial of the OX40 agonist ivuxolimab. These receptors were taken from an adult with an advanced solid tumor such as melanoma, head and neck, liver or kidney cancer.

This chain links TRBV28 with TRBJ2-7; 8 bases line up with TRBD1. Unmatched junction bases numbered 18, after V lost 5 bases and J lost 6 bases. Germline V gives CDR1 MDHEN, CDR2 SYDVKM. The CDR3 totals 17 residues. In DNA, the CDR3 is TGTGCCAGCAGTCAAAAAGCCAGGGGGCGTAGGAAAGGCGAGCAGTACTTC. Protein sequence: CASSQKARGRRKGEQYF.

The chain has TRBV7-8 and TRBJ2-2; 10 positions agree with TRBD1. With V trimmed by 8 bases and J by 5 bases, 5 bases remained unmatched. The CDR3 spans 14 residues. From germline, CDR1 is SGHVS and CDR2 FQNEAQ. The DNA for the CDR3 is TGTGCCAGCCAGGACAGGGGGAATACCGGGGAGCTGTTTTTT. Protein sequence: CASQDRGNTGELFF.

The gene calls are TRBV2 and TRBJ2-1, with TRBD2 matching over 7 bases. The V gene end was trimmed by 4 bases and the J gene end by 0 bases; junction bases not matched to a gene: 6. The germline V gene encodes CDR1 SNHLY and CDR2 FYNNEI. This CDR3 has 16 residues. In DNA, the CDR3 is TGTGCCAGCAGTGGTGCAGCGGGGACCTCCTACAATGAGCAGTTCTTC. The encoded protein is CASSGAAGTSYNEQFF.

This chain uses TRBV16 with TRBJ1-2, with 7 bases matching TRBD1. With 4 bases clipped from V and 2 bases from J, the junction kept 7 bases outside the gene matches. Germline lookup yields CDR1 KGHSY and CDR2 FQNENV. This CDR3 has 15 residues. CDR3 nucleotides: TGTGCCAGCAGCCCGTGGGACAGCCAAAACTATGGCTACACCTTC. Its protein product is CASSPWDSQNYGYTF.

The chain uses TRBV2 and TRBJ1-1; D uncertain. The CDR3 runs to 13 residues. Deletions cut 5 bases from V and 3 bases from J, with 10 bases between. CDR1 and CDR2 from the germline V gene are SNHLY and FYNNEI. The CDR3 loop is CASSFRRDTEAFF. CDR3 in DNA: TGTGCCAGCAGTTTCAGGAGAGACACTGAAGCTTTCTTT. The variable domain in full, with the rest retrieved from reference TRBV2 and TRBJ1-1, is EPEVTQTPSHQVTQMGQEVILRCVPISNHLYFYWYRQILGQKVEFLVSFYNNEISEKSEIFDDQFSVERPDGSNFTLKIRSTKLEDSAMYFCASSFRRDTEAFFGQGTRLTVV.

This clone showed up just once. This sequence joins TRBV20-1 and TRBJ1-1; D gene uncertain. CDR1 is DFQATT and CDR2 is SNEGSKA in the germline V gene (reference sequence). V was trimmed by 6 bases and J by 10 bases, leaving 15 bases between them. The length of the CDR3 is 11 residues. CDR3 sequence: CSAIFEFRAFF. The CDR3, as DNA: TGCAGTGCAATTTTTGAGTTTCGAGCTTTCTTT.

The CDR3 is CASSFRDRVSPDTQYF. The CDR3 DNA follows: TGTGCCAGCAGCTTCCGGGACAGGGTATCCCCAGATACGCAGTATTTT. The rearrangement links TRBV7-9 to TRBJ2-3; 9 bases agree with TRBD1. The CDR3 spans 16 residues. Germline loops: CDR1 SEHNR, CDR2 FQNEAQ (reference sequence). V dropped 3 bases and J dropped 4; count of bases not matched to a gene: 8.

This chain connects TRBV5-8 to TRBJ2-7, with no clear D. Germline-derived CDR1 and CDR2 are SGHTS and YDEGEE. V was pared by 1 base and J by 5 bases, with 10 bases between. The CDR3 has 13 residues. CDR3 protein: CASSLIRYHEQYF. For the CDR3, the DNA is TGTGCCAGCAGCTTGATCAGGTACCACGAGCAGTACTTC.

CDR3 in amino acids: CASSLELYYGYTF. DNA of the CDR3: TGTGCCAGCAGCTTAGAACTGTACTATGGCTACACCTTC. J is TRBJ1-2 and V is TRBV7-9; D is undetermined. The CDR3 contains 13 residues. V lost 1 base to trimming and J lost 3 bases, with 6 bases between them. The germline V gene has CDR1 SEHNR and CDR2 FQNEAQ (reference sequence).